The 24 T cell receptor beta chains listed next were all sequenced from one sample in a study of blood T cell repertoires in COVID-19. Only in-frame clones appear in the TCRdb table, and some are missing; sequencing was by immunoSEQ multiplex PCR. The repertoire consists of about 250,000 clones, with 75% to 90% occurring once and the leading ten covering roughly 3%. Source material: PBMCs or T cells enriched from blood (not recorded which). The source of these receptors is a woman in her thirties or forties who had been exposed to COVID-19.

This clone was found once. The junction departs from the called germline gene at one end, perhaps through a read error. The chain is built from TRBV4-1 and TRBJ1-2, with a possible D match to TRBD1 (5 bases). Germline CDR1 and CDR2: MGHRA and YSYEKL. The CDR3 contains 13 residues. The CDR3 DNA reads as TGCGCCAGCAGCCTCCAGGGTAACGATGGCTACACCTTC. The encoded protein is CASSLQGNDGYTF.

The rearrangement links TRBV15 to TRBJ1-4, with TRBD1 identical over 11 bases. J was trimmed by 8 bases and V by 5 bases; bases with no gene match: 4. The CDR3 has 14 residues. Germline CDR1 and CDR2: LNHNV and YYDKDF (reference sequence). The CDR3 coding sequence is TGTGCCACCAGCGGACAGGGGGCTTACGAAAAACTGTTTTTT. This sequence encodes CATSGQGAYEKLFF.

The genes are TRBV19 and TRBJ1-2; a possible D gene is TRBD1 (6 bases). CDR1 and CDR2 from the germline V gene are LNHDA and SQIVND (reference sequence). The ends were cut back, 4 bases at V and 8 bases at J, with 11 bases in the middle. CDR3 length equals 12 residues. The CDR3 bases are TGTGCCAGTAGTACCTACAGGGAAGGCTACACCTTC. Protein sequence: CASSTYREGYTF.

V gene TRBV2 combines with J gene TRBJ2-2; tentatively, D is TRBD1 (6 bases). The germline V gene has CDR1 SNHLY and CDR2 FYNNEI. The CDR3 has 13 amino acids. V lost 6 bases to trimming and J lost 6 bases, with 11 bases between them. The CDR3 here is CASRGAWAGELFF. As DNA, the CDR3 is TGTGCCAGCAGGGGGGCTTGGGCCGGGGAGCTGTTTTTT.

This chain connects TRBV9 to TRBJ2-3; TRBD1 aligns across 7 bases. The CDR3 consists of 16 residues. Germline-derived CDR1 and CDR2 are SGDLS and YYNGEE. Trimming at V came to 0 bases and at J to 1 base, leaving 5 bases not matched to a gene. The CDR3 protein is CASSVGRTGGTDTQYF. In DNA, the CDR3 is TGTGCCAGCAGCGTAGGAAGGACAGGAGGCACAGATACGCAGTATTTT. The full variable domain, rest sourced from reference TRBV9 and TRBJ2-3, is DSGVTQTPKHLITATGQRVTLRCSPRSGDLSVYWYQQSLDQGLQFLIQYYNGEERAKGNILERFSAQQFPDLHSELNLSSLELGDSALYFCASSVGRTGGTDTQYFGPGTRLTVL.

The CDR3 coding sequence is TGTGCCAGCAGCACCCTTGCGTCCGGGGATGAAAAACTGTTTTTT. As protein: CASSTLASGDEKLFF. The chain has TRBV7-6 and TRBJ1-4; no definite D call. CDR1 is SGHVS, CDR2 FNYEAQ, per germline. This CDR3 spans 15 amino acids. V was trimmed by 5 bases and J by 6 bases, leaving 16 bases between them.

V usage is TRBV28 and J usage is TRBJ1-5; D is unresolved. This CDR3 has 12 residues. Germline V gives CDR1 MDHEN, CDR2 SYDVKM. The ends were cut back, 4 bases at V and 4 bases at J, with 5 bases in the middle. The CDR3 protein is CASSSRNQPQHF. DNA for the CDR3: TGTGCCAGCAGTTCTAGAAATCAGCCCCAGCATTTT.

This chain uses TRBV7-8 with TRBJ1-5; 10 bases line up with TRBD1. J was trimmed by 2 bases and V by 2 bases; bases with no gene match: 3. The CDR3 sequence is 16 residues long. The germline CDR1 and CDR2 sequences are SGHVS and FQNEAQ. CDR3 residues: CASSLRDRGGNQPQHF. CDR3 DNA: TGTGCCAGCAGCTTAAGGGACAGGGGCGGCAATCAGCCCCAGCATTTT.

The chain couples TRBV5-1 to TRBJ2-3, with TRBD1 as a possible D gene (7 bases). The CDR3 consists of 15 residues. Trimming took 5 bases from V and 4 from J, leaving 17 bases between them. Germline V gives CDR1 SGHRS, CDR2 YFSETQ. CDR3 region: CASSPAGTVADTQYF. CDR3 DNA: TGCGCCAGCAGTCCCGCGGGGACAGTGGCAGATACGCAGTATTTT. The full variable domain, its missing parts supplied by reference TRBV5-1 and TRBJ2-3, is KAGVTQTPRYLIKTRGQQVTLSCSPISGHRSVSWYQQTPGQGLQFLFEYFSETQRNKGNFPGRFSGRQFSNSRSEMNVSTLELGDSALYLCASSPAGTVADTQYFGPGTRLTVL.

J is TRBJ1-4 and V is TRBV14; no clear D gene. Between the trimmed V and J ends, which lost 0 bases and 8 bases, there was a span of 19 bases. The CDR3 spans 17 residues. Germline CDR1 SGHDN, CDR2 FVKESK. The CDR3 DNA reads as TGTGCCAGCAGCCAAGATCCCGGTTACAGATACACCGAAAAACTGTTTTTT. Protein product: CASSQDPGYRYTEKLFF.

The rearrangement links TRBV7-3 to TRBJ2-1; D is possibly TRBD2 (6 bases). V was trimmed by 3 bases and J by 0 bases, leaving 9 bases between them. From germline, CDR1 is SGHTA and CDR2 FQGTGA. This CDR3 has 15 residues. The CDR3, as DNA: TGTGCCAGCAGCTTCTACGGGAGCTCCTACAATGAGCAGTTCTTC. Translation: CASSFYGSSYNEQFF. The full variable domain, rest sourced from reference TRBV7-3 and TRBJ2-1, is GAGVSQTPSNKVTEKGKYVELRCDPISGHTALYWYRQSLGQGPEFLIYFQGTGAADDSGLPNDRFFAVRPEGSVSTLKIQRTERGDSAVYLCASSFYGSSYNEQFFGPGTRLTVL.

This clone has just a few counts. The chain links TRBV12-3 or TRBV12-4 to TRBJ1-4; no definite D call. Trimming shortened V by 8 bases and J by 8 bases, and 15 bases separated the two germline ends. The CDR3 extends over 13 amino acids. The CDR3 nucleotides are TGTGCCAGCTCTGGTCCACCGGGGGAAAAACTGTTTTTT. Its protein is CASSGPPGEKLFF.

With regard to this clone: A read error may produce the germline difference seen at one junction end. The V and J genes are TRBV5-1 and TRBJ2-3, with D possibly being TRBD1 (5 bases). The CDR3 is 15 residues long. The germline V gene encodes CDR1 SGHRS and CDR2 YFSETQ. CDR3 residues: CASSIGASRADTQYF. The CDR3 nucleotides are TGTGCCAGCAGCATAGGGGCCTCAAGGGCAGATACGCAGTATTTT.

J is TRBJ1-5 and V is TRBV6-5; no firm D call. The germline V gene has CDR1 MNHEY and CDR2 SVGAGI. V shed 6 bases and J shed 4 bases, with 10 bases lying between them. This CDR3 region has 13 residues. This CDR3 reads CASREGPNQPQHF. DNA for the CDR3: TGTGCCAGCAGGGAGGGCCCAAATCAGCCCCAGCATTTT.

This chain uses TRBV4-2 with TRBJ2-1; 10 bases align to TRBD2. CDR3 length: 17 amino acids. CDR1 and CDR2 from the germline V gene are LGHNA and YNFKEQ. J gave up 6 bases and V 0 bases, and 8 bases lay outside the gene matches. CDR3 sequence: CASSQDQRLAGVNEQFF. CDR3 nucleotide sequence: TGTGCCAGCAGCCAAGACCAACGCCTAGCGGGAGTCAATGAGCAGTTCTTC.

This chain uses TRBV7-9 with TRBJ1-5; possible D gene TRBD1, 6 bases. CDR1 is SEHNR, CDR2 FQNEAQ, per germline (reference sequence). This CDR3 is 15 amino acids long. Trimming removed 1 base at V and 6 bases at J, with 13 bases between. In DNA, the CDR3 is TGTGCCAGCAGCTTAGAGGGGGGGCGCGGTCAGCCCCAGCATTTT. It is translated as CASSLEGGRGQPQHF. Full variable domain (remainder filled in from reference TRBV7-9 and TRBJ1-5): DTGVSQNPRHKITKRGQNVTFRCDPISEHNRLYWYRQTLGQGPEFLTYFQNEAQLEKSRLLSDRFSAERPKGSFSTLEIQRTEQGDSAMYLCASSLEGGRGQPQHFGDGTRLSIL.

V and J are TRBV12-3 or TRBV12-4 and TRBJ2-1, with unresolved D. The length of the CDR3 is 13 residues. Trimming took off 2 bases at V and 5 bases at J, with 7 bases between the two ends. The DNA of the CDR3 is TGTGCCAGCAGTTTATATGTAGACAATGAGCAGTTCTTC. This codes for CASSLYVDNEQFF.

The rearrangement links TRBV30 to TRBJ1-1, with TRBD1 as a possible D gene (5 bases). In germline, CDR1 is GTSNPN, CDR2 SVGIG (reference sequence). The V and J ends lost 4 bases and 4 bases respectively, with 10 bases between them. The CDR3 is 12 residues long. In nucleotides, the CDR3 is TGTGCCTGGATAGGGGCCGGCACTGAAGCTTTCTTT. It yields the protein CAWIGAGTEAFF.

The V and J genes are TRBV7-2 and TRBJ2-7, with unresolved D. Germline-derived CDR1 and CDR2 are SGHTA and FQGNSA. The length of the CDR3 is 15 residues. The V and J ends lost 2 bases and 5 bases respectively, with 16 bases between them. The chain's CDR3 is CASSLLVVVSNEQYF. DNA of the CDR3: TGTGCCAGCAGCTTACTAGTCGTGGTTTCCAACGAGCAGTACTTC.

V usage is TRBV30 and J usage is TRBJ1-2, with 8 bases identical to TRBD1. V was pared by 0 bases and J by 6 bases, with 3 bases of the junction left unmatched. The CDR3 contains 13 residues. Germline V gene sequence: CDR1 GTSNPN, CDR2 SVGIG (reference sequence). The CDR3 loop is CAWSVQGGDGYTF. The CDR3 bases are TGTGCCTGGAGTGTACAGGGGGGGGATGGCTACACCTTC.

This clone was recorded only once. This chain links TRBV30 with TRBJ2-7; 8 nucleotides agree with TRBD2. V was clipped by 0 bases and J by 2 bases; unmatched bases: 9. CDR3 length: 16 amino acids. Germline CDR1 GTSNPN, CDR2 SVGIG (reference sequence). The CDR3 loop is CAWSVQTGTRTYEQYF. The DNA for the CDR3 is TGTGCCTGGAGTGTACAAACCGGGACTAGAACCTACGAGCAGTACTTC.

This chain uses TRBV19 with TRBJ1-4; D may be TRBD1 (6 bases). Germline V gives CDR1 LNHDA, CDR2 SQIVND (reference sequence). CDR3 length: 20 residues. V lost 3 bases and J lost 0, with 23 bases in between. This CDR3 is CASSMNHLDGRTATNEKLFF. In nucleotides, the CDR3 is TGTGCCAGTAGTATGAACCACCTGGACGGTCGGACAGCAACTAATGAAAAACTGTTTTTT.

The chain has TRBV9 and TRBJ1-1, with unresolved D. V was clipped by 4 bases and J by 0 bases, with 7 bases between them. The CDR3 length is 13 residues. The germline V gene encodes CDR1 SGDLS and CDR2 YYNGEE. The CDR3 nucleotides are TGTGCCAGCAGCTCGGGGATGAACACTGAAGCTTTCTTT. Translation: CASSSGMNTEAFF. The full variable domain, completed using reference TRBV9 and TRBJ1-1, is DSGVTQTPKHLITATGQRVTLRCSPRSGDLSVYWYQQSLDQGLQFLIQYYNGEERAKGNILERFSAQQFPDLHSELNLSSLELGDSALYFCASSSGMNTEAFFGQGTRLTVV.

The chain employs TRBV4-1 and TRBJ2-1; 11 bases fit TRBD2. Germline CDR1 and CDR2: MGHRA and YSYEKL. The trim removed 3 bases at V and 5 bases at J, leaving 12 bases unmatched. This CDR3 is built from 18 residues. The CDR3 region is CASSQTLAGGPGDNEQFF. The CDR3 region has the DNA TGCGCCAGCAGCCAGACTCTAGCGGGGGGCCCTGGGGACAATGAGCAGTTCTTC.